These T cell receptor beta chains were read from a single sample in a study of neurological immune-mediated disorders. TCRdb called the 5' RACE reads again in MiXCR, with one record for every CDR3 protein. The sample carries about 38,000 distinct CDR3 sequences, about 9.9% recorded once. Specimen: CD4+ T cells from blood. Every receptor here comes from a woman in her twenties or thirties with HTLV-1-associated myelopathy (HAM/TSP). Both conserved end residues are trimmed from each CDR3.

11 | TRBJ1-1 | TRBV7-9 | ASSLNRNTEAF
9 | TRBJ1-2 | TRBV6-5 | ASSGNYGYT
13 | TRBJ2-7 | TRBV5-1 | ASSTPGTSHYEQY
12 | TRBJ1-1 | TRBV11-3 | ASSLGLRGAEAF
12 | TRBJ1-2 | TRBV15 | ATSRDLTGRGYT
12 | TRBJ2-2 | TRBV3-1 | ASSQVASTGELF
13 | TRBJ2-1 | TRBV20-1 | SATTRRGSYNEQF
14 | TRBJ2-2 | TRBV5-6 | ASSPVLGWNTGELF
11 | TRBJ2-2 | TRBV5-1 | ASSLDITGELF
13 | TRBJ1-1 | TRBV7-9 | ASSRTQGWGTEAF
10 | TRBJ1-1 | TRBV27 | ASSNRDKEAF
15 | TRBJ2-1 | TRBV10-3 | AISATPGPSSYNEQF
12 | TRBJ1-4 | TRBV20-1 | SASSGRGREKLF
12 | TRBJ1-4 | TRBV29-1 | SVAETGVNEKLF
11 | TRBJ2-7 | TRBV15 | ATSRDYQGQEN
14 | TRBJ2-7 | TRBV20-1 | SAKTKPGQGAYEQY
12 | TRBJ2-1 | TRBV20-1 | SAGLGGAANEQF
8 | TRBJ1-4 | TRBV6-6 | ASSGEKLF
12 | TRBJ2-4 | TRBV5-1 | ASSLATSQNIQY
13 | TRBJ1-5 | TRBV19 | ASSTRSTGYQPQH
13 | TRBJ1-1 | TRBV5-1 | ASSPRQRMNTEAF
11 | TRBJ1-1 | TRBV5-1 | ASSLSYNTEAF
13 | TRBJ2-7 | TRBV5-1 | ASSLKGQSSYEQY
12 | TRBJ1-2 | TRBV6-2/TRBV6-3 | ASRTGQGVYGYT
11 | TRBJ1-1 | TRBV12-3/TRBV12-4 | ASSFGVHTEAF
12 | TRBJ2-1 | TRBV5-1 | ASNSNTAGQEQF
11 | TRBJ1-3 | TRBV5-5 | ASSFSSGNTIY
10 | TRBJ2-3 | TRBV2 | ASGGLAGGQY